This T cell receptor (beta chain) was captured by sequencing in a study of shared clonotypes between healthy human individuals (dated by TCRdb to 2020 to 2022). Broadly, across the study: Two women and a few men aged 18 to 49 years were included in the cohort. Blood TCR repertoires of about 5 healthy adults were deeply sequenced to estimate repertoire size and the extent of clonotype sharing between individuals. Between about 0.8 and 8.9 billion PBMCs per donor were obtained by leukapheresis. For each donor, CD4 naive and CD4 memory were each run on three plates, CD8 naive on two plates, and CD8 memory on one plate. Different laboratories and diverse techniques were used to prepare libraries and sequence TCR repertoires, to increase sequencing depth and limit assay-specific biases. The full study reports these points: Sharing across a few donors was observed for approximately 5% of naive CD4, 3% to 4% of naive CD8, 2% to 2.5% of memory CD4, and around 0.42% of memory CD8 clonotypes. Because the study included only a small number of donors, the genetic and exposure-history diversity represented was limited. Compared with non-shared clonotypes, the clonotypes found in all four sorted-subset donors had higher generation probabilities. Estimated clonotype richness was generally larger for naive than for memory subsets. Sampling was restricted to blood, and TCR repertoires in tissue are likely to differ from TCR repertoires in blood. Pairwise subsampling led to the expectation that sequencing depth would affect the degree of clonotype sharing among donors. Incomplete sequencing was indicated by rarefaction of sorted-subset datasets, despite the large sequencing depth.

Using the deep immunoSEQ assay, multiplex PCR amplified TCR CDR3 regions from genomic DNA. Genomic DNA extracted from each cell subset was distributed evenly over all wells of several immunoSEQ 96-well plates, and each plate served as one replicate. For sorted subsets, each replicate PCR was loaded with roughly 190 ng genomic DNA, equivalent to 30,000 or so T cell genomes. Purified libraries were measured with a Qubit 3.0 fluorometer, size-checked on a Bioanalyzer 2100, and measured again with the KAPA Library Quantification kit. Every immunoSEQ 96-well plate was sequenced on a separate single-read 150-cycle Illumina NextSeq 550 flow cell. As for the authors' bioinformatics: Because the immunoSEQ output held only junctional sequences and lacked quality scores, the filtering could not match the filtering applied to full-length reads. Sequences were annotated with PyIR, a Python wrapper for IgBLAST v1.9, using IMGT germline references to assign V/J genes and CDR3. Reads with weak V/J assignments (E-value above 1e-6), missing CDR3, stop codons, out-of-frame junctions, or ambiguous translated residues were removed. V3J clonotypes were defined by identical inferred V gene, J gene, and CDR3 amino acid sequence. Percentage overlap between repertoires was calculated by dividing the number of shared unique clonotypes by the size of the smaller repertoire. Three approaches were used to assess repertoire richness: RTK rarefaction, the Chao1 estimator, and Recon v2.1 estimates of unobserved clonotypes. OLGA was used to compute generation probabilities for all TCRbeta clonotypes that the gDNA method yielded from a few donors. Not all clones reach the TCRdb copy of this immuneACCESS table, which keeps in-frame sequences only. Checked studies attribute under half of the gap to unresolved V genes and leave the rest unexplained. V and J calls and clone size are copied from that table; D and trimming were computed from the DNA. The sample has around 1.5 million clones on record, approximately 98% of them singletons. Approximately 0.44% of the sample belongs to the ten largest clones.

About this clone itself: Its specific antigen is unknown. The sample holds no much larger clone one base away, and base qualities are not on file.

Donors were healthy HIV-negative adults with no recently reported acute infections or vaccinations. Only Caucasian adults living in Nashville, Tennessee, USA were represented among the donors. CD4+ T cells were enriched by magnetic negative selection; naive cells were then positively selected on CD45RA, and the negative fraction formed the memory subset. After blood collection by leukapheresis, PBMCs were isolated using Ficoll-Histopaque density gradient centrifugation and then cryopreserved in the vapor phase of liquid nitrogen. Purity and quantity of every magnetically sorted T cell population were checked by analytical flow cytometry. Genomic DNA was isolated from every sorted fraction and measured by UV absorbance on a Nanodrop 2000c. Inclusive of the bounding cysteine and phenylalanine, the CDR3 is 14 residues long. Only the CDR3 DNA is retained, 42 bases long and in frame from the first base. Trimming takes 4 bases off V and 2 bases off J; junction bases not matched to a gene: 5. Reading the germline V gene gives CDR1 SGDLS and CDR2 YYNGEE.

This chain joins TRBV9 to TRBJ2-7, and 8 junction bases match TRBD2. This sequence was found in a man aged 25 to 40 in good health. Sequenced sample: naive CD4+ T cells sorted from blood. The sample's cell subset or site label, decoded: CD45RA+ positively selected. The CDR3 is CASSSRTSPYEQYF. The nucleotides are TGTGCCAGCAGCTCCCGGACTAGCCCCTACGAGCAGTACTTC. With the rest looked up from the reference TRBV9 and TRBJ2-7 genes rather than sequenced, the full variable domain is DSGVTQTPKHLITATGQRVTLRCSPRSGDLSVYWYQQSLDQGLQFLIQYYNGEERAKGNILERFSAQQFPDLHSELNLSSLELGDSALYFCASSSRTSPYEQYFGPGTRLTVT.